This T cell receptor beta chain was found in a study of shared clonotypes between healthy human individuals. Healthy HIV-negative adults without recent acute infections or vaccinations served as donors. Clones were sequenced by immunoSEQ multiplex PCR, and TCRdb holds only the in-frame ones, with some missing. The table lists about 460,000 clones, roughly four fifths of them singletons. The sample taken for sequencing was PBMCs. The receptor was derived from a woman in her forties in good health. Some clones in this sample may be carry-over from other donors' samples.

Written as DNA, the CDR3 is TGTGCCACGGGACTTGCCACAGATACGCAGTATTTT. Protein: CATGLATDTQYF. This chain connects TRBV28 to TRBJ2-3; weak D call: TRBD2 (6 bases). From germline, CDR1 is MDHEN and CDR2 SYDVKM. V lost 10 bases and J lost 2, with 10 bases in between. The CDR3 is made up of 12 amino acids.